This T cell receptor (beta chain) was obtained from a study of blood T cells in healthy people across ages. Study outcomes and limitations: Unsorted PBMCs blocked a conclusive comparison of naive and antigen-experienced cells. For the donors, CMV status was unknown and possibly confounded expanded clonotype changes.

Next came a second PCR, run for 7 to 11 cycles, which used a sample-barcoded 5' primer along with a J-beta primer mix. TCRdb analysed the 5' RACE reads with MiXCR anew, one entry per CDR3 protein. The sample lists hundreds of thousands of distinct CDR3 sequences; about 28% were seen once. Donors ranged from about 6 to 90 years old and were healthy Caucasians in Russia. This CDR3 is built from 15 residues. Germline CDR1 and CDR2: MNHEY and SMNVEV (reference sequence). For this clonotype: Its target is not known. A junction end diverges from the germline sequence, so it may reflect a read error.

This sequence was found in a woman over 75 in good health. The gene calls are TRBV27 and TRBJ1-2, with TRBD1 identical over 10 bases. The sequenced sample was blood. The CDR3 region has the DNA TGTGCCAGCAGTCCGGGACAGGGGCTTAACCATGGCTACACCTTC. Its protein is CASSPGQGLNHGYTF.